This TCR beta chain was captured in a study of blood T cell repertoires in COVID-19. Whole-study context: Donors in the United States, Italy and Spain gave samples during acute or convalescent COVID-19. The analysed material was cDNA or gDNA that came from T cells, B-cell-depleted T cells, or PBMCs.

How the authors handled the data: Estimation of nucleated cell counts was performed using reference gene primer amplification. The table came from immunoSEQ multiplex PCR; TCRdb's copy has only in-frame clones and leaves some out. That table gives V, J and clone size, and the DNA gave D and trimming. The sample lists some 50,000 clones; 65% to 90% were seen once. The germline V and J ends were trimmed by 0 bases and 2 bases, with 17 bases remaining between them. This CDR3 is 18 amino acids long. The germline gives CDR1 SGHVS, CDR2 FQNEAQ. Sequencing input: peripheral blood. The chain has TRBV7-8 and TRBJ2-1; TRBD2 is a possible D gene (6 bases). This receptor was identified in a human donor in a cohort sampled during active COVID-19. Written as DNA, the CDR3 is TGTGCCAGCAGCTTAGCGGTCGGGGGACCGCACCCCTACAATGAGCAGTTCTTC. As protein: CASSLAVGGPHPYNEQFF.